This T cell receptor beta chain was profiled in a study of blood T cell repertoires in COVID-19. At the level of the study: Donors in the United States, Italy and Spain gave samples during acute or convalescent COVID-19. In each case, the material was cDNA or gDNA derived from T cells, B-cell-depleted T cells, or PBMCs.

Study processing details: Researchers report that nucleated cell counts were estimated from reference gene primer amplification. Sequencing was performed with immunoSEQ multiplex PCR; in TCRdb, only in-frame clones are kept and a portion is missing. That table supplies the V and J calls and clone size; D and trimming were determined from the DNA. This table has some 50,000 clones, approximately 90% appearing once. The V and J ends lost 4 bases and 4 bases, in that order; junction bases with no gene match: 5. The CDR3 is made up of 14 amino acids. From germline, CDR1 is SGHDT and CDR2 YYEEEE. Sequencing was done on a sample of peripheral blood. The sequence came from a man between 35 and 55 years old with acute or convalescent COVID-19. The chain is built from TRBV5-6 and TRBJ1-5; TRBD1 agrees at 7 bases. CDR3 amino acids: CASSPTGTNQPQHF. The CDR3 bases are TGTGCCAGCAGCCCGACAGGGACAAATCAGCCCCAGCATTTT.